The 21 T cell receptor beta chains listed next were all sequenced from one sample in a study of memory CD4+ T cells and cytomegalovirus serostatus. The sort gate was single viable CD3+CD4+CD8-CD45RO+ cells for memory CD4+ T cells. Assay: immunoSEQ multiplex PCR; the TCRdb copy retains only in-frame clones and omits some. The sample contains tens of thousands of clones, about 80% of which appear only once. The specimen was memory CD4+ T cells from blood. Receptors were obtained from an adult in good health and CMV-seropositive.

CDR3 DNA sequence: TGTGCCAGCAGTCCAAATCGGCGGGGGAACACTGAAGCTTTCTTT. This encodes CASSPNRRGNTEAFF. J is TRBJ1-1 and V is TRBV27, with D uncertain. Trimming shortened V by 5 bases and J by 1 base, and 14 bases separated the two germline ends. The germline gives CDR1 MNHEY, CDR2 SMNVEV (reference sequence). The length of the CDR3 is 15 residues.

The chain links TRBV30 to TRBJ1-3, with 7 bases fitting TRBD1. Losses at the gene ends were 2 bases for V and 8 bases for J; bases not matched to a gene: 18. The CDR3 consists of 17 residues. The V gene's germline CDR1 is GTSNPN and CDR2 SVGIG (reference sequence). The CDR3 here is CAWSTGTVVSRGDTIYF. DNA for the CDR3: TGTGCCTGGAGTACCGGGACAGTTGTGTCTCGAGGAGACACCATATATTTT.

The chain is built from TRBV4-2 and TRBJ1-2; D may be TRBD1 (6 bases). Germline V lookup: CDR1 LGHNA, CDR2 YNFKEQ. There are 13 residues in the CDR3. The V gene lost 4 bases and the J gene lost 2 bases, with 8 bases spanning the gap. CDR3: CASSLQGNYGYTF. The CDR3 bases are TGTGCCAGCAGCCTACAGGGAAACTATGGCTACACCTTC.

This clone was seen a single time. The chain couples TRBV5-1 to TRBJ1-1; perhaps TRBD1 as D (6 bases). There are 17 residues in the CDR3. Trimming took off 4 bases at V and 5 bases at J, with 24 bases between the two ends. Per the germline V gene, CDR1 is SGHRS and CDR2 is YFSETQ. The CDR3 sequence is CASSGGVTGTQRTEAFF. CDR3 nucleotides: TGCGCCAGCAGCGGGGGAGTCACAGGGACCCAGAGGACTGAAGCTTTCTTT. Supplemented by reference TRBV5-1 and TRBJ1-1, the full variable domain reads KAGVTQTPRYLIKTRGQQVTLSCSPISGHRSVSWYQQTPGQGLQFLFEYFSETQRNKGNFPGRFSGRQFSNSRSEMNVSTLELGDSALYLCASSGGVTGTQRTEAFFGQGTRLTVV.

As DNA, the CDR3 is TGTGCCAGCACCCGGGACGGCAATAGCAATCAGCCCCAGCATTTT. Its protein is CASTRDGNSNQPQHF. The genes are TRBV7-9 and TRBJ1-5, with D possibly matching TRBD1 (5 bases). Germline V CDR1 and CDR2: SEHNR, FQNEAQ (reference sequence). V lost 7 bases, J lost 0 bases, and 13 bases lay in between. This CDR3 has 15 residues. The whole variable domain, remainder taken from reference TRBV7-9 and TRBJ1-5, is DTGVSQNPRHKITKRGQNVTFRCDPISEHNRLYWYRQTLGQGPEFLTYFQNEAQLEKSRLLSDRFSAERPKGSFSTLEIQRTEQGDSAMYLCASTRDGNSNQPQHFGDGTRLSIL.

The V gene is TRBV2, the J gene TRBJ1-1, with 7 bases fitting TRBD1. The V gene's germline CDR1 is SNHLY and CDR2 FYNNEI. V trimming: 5 bases; J trimming: 0 bases; junction bases outside the gene matches: 3. The CDR3 contains 14 residues. DNA for the CDR3: TGTGCCAGCAGTCTGACAGGGATGAACACTGAAGCTTTCTTT. Residues: CASSLTGMNTEAFF.

The rearrangement joins TRBV19 to TRBJ2-4; D ambiguous. The CDR3 has 13 amino acids. Germline CDR1 reads LNHDA; CDR2 reads SQIVND (reference sequence). V shed 7 bases and J shed 0 bases, with 7 bases lying between them. The chain's CDR3 is CASNQKAKNIQYF. CDR3 in DNA: TGTGCCAGTAACCAGAAAGCCAAAAACATTCAGTACTTC.

The rearrangement joins TRBV2 to TRBJ1-6, with TRBD1 matching over 12 bases. This CDR3 contains 14 residues. Germline V gene sequence: CDR1 SNHLY, CDR2 FYNNEI. The ends lost 5 bases at V and 10 bases at J; junction bases unmatched: 3. The CDR3 DNA reads as TGTGCCAGCAGTAAGGGACAGGGGGCATCACCCCTCCACTTT. This translates into CASSKGQGASPLHF.

The CDR3 region is CAITPGHLRGNTIYF. The CDR3 bases are TGTGCCATCACTCCGGGACATCTGAGAGGAAACACCATATATTTT. The V call is TRBV10-3, the J call TRBJ1-3; a possible D gene is TRBD1 (6 bases). The CDR3 spans 15 residues. The ends were cut back, 7 bases at V and 4 bases at J, with 17 bases in the middle. Germline CDR1 reads ENHRY; CDR2 reads SYGVKD.

This chain links TRBV7-2 with TRBJ1-5; D is undetermined. The CDR3 runs to 13 residues. Trimming left V 5 bases short and J 4 bases short, with 9 bases between. From germline, CDR1 is SGHTA and CDR2 FQGNSA. Written as DNA, the CDR3 is TGTGCCAGCAGCCAGGCCCTAAATCAGCCCCAGCATTTT. Translated, it gives CASSQALNQPQHF. The full variable domain, its missing parts supplied by reference TRBV7-2 and TRBJ1-5, is GAGVSQSPSNKVTEKGKDVELRCDPISGHTALYWYRQSLGQGLEFLIYFQGNSAPDKSGLPSDRFSAERTGGSVSTLTIQRTQQEDSAVYLCASSQALNQPQHFGDGTRLSIL.

The rearrangement joins TRBV7-2 to TRBJ2-1; D unresolved. V lost 4 bases and J 0 bases, leaving 10 bases between the germline ends. The CDR3 is 15 amino acids. CDR1 and CDR2 from the germline V gene are SGHTA and FQGNSA. This chain's CDR3 is CASSSLGASYNEQFF. The CDR3 nucleotides are TGTGCCAGCAGCTCCCTAGGCGCCTCCTACAATGAGCAGTTCTTC.

This clone occurred once. The CDR3 protein is CSVAKGSNEQFF. CDR3 in DNA: TGCAGCGTTGCGAAGGGGAGCAATGAGCAGTTCTTC. This chain links TRBV29-1 with TRBJ2-1, with D perhaps matching TRBD1 or TRBD2 (5 bases each). Trimming left V 4 bases short and J 6 bases short, with 10 bases between. The V gene's germline CDR1 is SQVTM and CDR2 ANQGSEA. CDR3 length: 12 amino acids.

This clone is a singleton in its sample. The chain uses TRBV5-1 and TRBJ2-5; TRBD2 matches 15 bases. The germline gives CDR1 SGHRS, CDR2 YFSETQ. The V and J ends lost 4 bases and 4 bases, in that order; junction bases with no gene match: 5. The CDR3 covers 16 residues. The CDR3 region has the DNA TGCGCCAGCAGCCCGGGACTAGCGGGGGGAACAGAGACCCAGTACTTC. Residues: CASSPGLAGGTETQYF.

The rearrangement uses TRBV5-6 and TRBJ2-2, with D tentatively TRBD1 or TRBD2 (5 bases each). V was shortened by 3 bases and J by 3 bases, with 12 bases between the two germline ends. Looked up from germline, CDR1 is SGHDT and CDR2 is YYEEEE. This CDR3 has 15 residues. The CDR3 spells CASSWTGTYTGELFF. The CDR3 nucleotides read TGTGCCAGCAGCTGGACTGGGACGTACACCGGGGAGCTGTTTTTT.

The chain has TRBV5-1 and TRBJ2-7; 9 bases line up with TRBD2. CDR1 and CDR2 (germline): SGHRS, YFSETQ. This CDR3 is built from 19 residues. V shed 0 bases and J 3 bases; nucleotides not matched to a gene: 16. CDR3 sequence: CASSLGTRDGSGGLYEQYF. In DNA, the CDR3 is TGCGCCAGCAGCTTGGGAACCCGGGACGGGAGCGGGGGGCTCTACGAGCAGTACTTC.

This chain uses TRBV7-9 with TRBJ1-1; D gene ambiguous. The V gene's germline CDR1 is SEHNR and CDR2 FQNEAQ (reference sequence). V was trimmed by 6 bases and J by 7 bases, leaving 12 bases between them. The length of the CDR3 is 12 residues. The CDR3: CASSPGGSEAFF. The CDR3 DNA sequence: TGTGCCAGCAGTCCAGGAGGGAGTGAAGCTTTCTTT.

CDR3 in DNA: TGTGCCAGCAGCTTATGGGAGGTTAAGGGGCAAGAGACCCAGTACTTC. It specifies CASSLWEVKGQETQYF. The J gene is TRBJ2-5, the V gene TRBV7-6; TRBD2 is a possible D gene (6 bases). Germline loops: CDR1 SGHVS, CDR2 FNYEAQ. The CDR3 runs 16 residues. V gave up 2 bases and J gave up 2 bases, with 15 bases separating them.

Worth noting for this clone: This same CDR3 is encoded by further DNA sequences in the sample. This chain links TRBV6-1 with TRBJ2-5, with D unclear. V lost 3 bases to trimming and J lost 4 bases, with 15 bases between them. The germline gives CDR1 MNHNS, CDR2 SASEGT. The CDR3 sequence is 15 residues long. The DNA of the CDR3 is TGTGCCAGCAGTGAGGCAGCCCGGCTCGGAGAGACCCAGTACTTC. Its translation: CASSEAARLGETQYF.

This clone has just a few counts. The chain carries TRBV6-1 and TRBJ1-1; 11 bases line up with TRBD1. CDR3 size: 14 residues. J gave up 3 bases and V 5 bases, and 2 bases lay outside the gene matches. Germline CDR1 and CDR2: MNHNS and SASEGT. CDR3 DNA sequence: TGTGCCAGCAGTCGGGACAGGGGGGACACTGAAGCTTTCTTT. This gives the protein CASSRDRGDTEAFF.

This clone was observed a few times. V and J are TRBV29-1 and TRBJ1-1, with 10 bases that match TRBD1. With V trimmed by 4 bases and J by 5 bases, 10 bases remained unmatched. This CDR3 comprises 15 residues. The V gene's germline CDR1 is SQVTM and CDR2 ANQGSEA. CDR3 protein: CSVAPGTGEVTEAFF. Written as DNA, the CDR3 is TGCAGCGTTGCCCCTGGGACAGGGGAGGTAACTGAAGCTTTCTTT.

The chain joins TRBV7-2 to TRBJ2-2, with D tentatively TRBD1 or TRBD2 (5 bases each). The CDR3 covers 15 residues. Germline V lookup: CDR1 SGHTA, CDR2 FQGNSA. Trimming cost V 6 bases and J 9 bases, with 20 bases left between them. The chain's CDR3 is CASRNPGPSAWELFF. The CDR3 DNA is TGTGCCAGCAGAAACCCGGGACCATCCGCTTGGGAGCTGTTTTTT.